This T cell receptor beta chain emerged from a study of T-cell memory formation after mild COVID-19 (TCRdb year 2021). As for the study more broadly: TCR sequence clusters from the two donors were largely donor specific. Longitudinal TCRalpha and TCRbeta repertoire sequencing tracked T-cell clones expanding and contracting after mild COVID-19 in two donors. Two young, previously healthy adult volunteers made up the cohort, one male and one female. What the research found in general, with its limitations: From day 15 to 85, contracting clones showed balanced CD4/CD8 phenotypes, whereas a second wave of clones that expanded from day 15 to 37 leaned towards CD4+. The study included only a couple of mild cases, and larger cohorts that include severe cases with pre-infection samples were judged to be necessary. Contracting CD4+ clones turned up mainly in the CM and EM memory subsets, whereas EMRA was where CD8+ clones were enriched. Some responding clones were detected in pre-infection memory, which suggested that pre-existing cross-reactive memory T cells had joined the SARS-CoV-2 response. The second-wave clones that peaked on day 37 were not confirmed to be SARS-CoV-2 specific.

This clonotype was counted between two and nine times. Its antigen remains unidentified. Germline and junction disagree at one end, which may indicate a read error. The reads were generated on an Illumina NovaSeq 6000. TCRalpha and TCRbeta cDNA libraries were built by 5'RACE with constant-segment primers, adding sample barcodes and unique molecular identifiers. Trizol reagent was used to extract RNA from every sample. Libraries were amplified in two PCR steps, with a second sample barcode and Illumina TruSeq adapters added in the second step. The libraries were sequenced on an Illumina NovaSeq using 2 x 150 bp paired-end reads. As for the original processing: The reads were demultiplexed and collapsed into UMI-guided consensus sequences using migec v1.2.7. Using mixcr v2.1.11, UMI consensuses were aligned to TRA and TRB V and J templates and then assembled into clonotypes. A clonotype was counted as expanded or contracted only when both edgeR and NoisET called the clonotype significant, with the noise models trained on biological replicates. edgeR calls used a false discovery rate-adjusted p below 0.01 and a log2 fold-change threshold of 1. As an exploratory analysis of dynamics, max-normalized trajectories of the 1000 most abundant clonotypes were examined by PCA with hierarchical clustering. The CD4 or CD8 phenotype of responding clones was assigned using the separately sequenced CD4+ and CD8+ repertoires. Clones were called with MiXCR by TCRdb after fastp trimmed the public reads at Q25, and only in-frame beta chains were retained. Here each entry gathers all rows of one CDR3 protein and keeps the most common genes and DNA. The V and J calls come from TCRdb's annotation, not from the publication. For this sample the table gives approximately 440,000 distinct CDR3 sequences, of which 20% were detected only once. The ten top clones hold roughly 8% of the sample.

Ficoll-Paque density gradient centrifugation was used to isolate PBMCs. The CDR3 sequence holds 11 residues, the cysteine and phenylalanine included. Only the CDR3 region is kept as DNA, spanning 33 bases read in frame from base 1. Per the germline V gene, SGHVS is the CDR1 and FQNEAQ is the CDR2. Sequenced: PBMCs or a T cell subset sorted from them (not recorded which). The sequence joins TRBV7-8 to TRBJ2-1; the D gene is tentatively TRBD1 or TRBD2, each matching 5 bases. The TCR was taken from an adult woman who had mild COVID-19 (a few samples of this study predate the infection). The sample titles of this study are shuffled in the database, so cell type and time point are left out; the donor was told from shared clones. The DNA reads TGTGCCAGCAGCATCTTAGGGACCCGGATCTTC. This codes for CASSILGTRIF.